Included here is one T cell receptor beta chain sequence, with context. Here immunoSEQ multiplex PCR was the method, and the copy in TCRdb shows in-frame clones only, minus some. The top ten hold over 9% of the sample, which has about 240,000 clones, around 86% seen once. These data originate in a study of blood T cell repertoires in COVID-19. Study-wide background: The United States, Italy and Spain were the sources of the acute and convalescent COVID-19 samples.

The receptor was derived from a man older than 75 with acute or convalescent COVID-19. Sequencing input: peripheral blood.

The CDR3 loop is CASKGQSRGLQETQYF. Written as DNA, the CDR3 is TGTGCCAGTAAGGGTCAGAGTCGGGGTTTACAAGAGACCCAGTACTTC. This rearrangement joins TRBV19 to TRBJ2-5; D is perhaps TRBD2 (5 bases). Trimming took off 7 bases at V and 2 bases at J, with 20 bases between the two ends. The CDR3 has 16 residues. The germline CDR1 and CDR2 sequences are LNHDA and SQIVND (reference sequence).